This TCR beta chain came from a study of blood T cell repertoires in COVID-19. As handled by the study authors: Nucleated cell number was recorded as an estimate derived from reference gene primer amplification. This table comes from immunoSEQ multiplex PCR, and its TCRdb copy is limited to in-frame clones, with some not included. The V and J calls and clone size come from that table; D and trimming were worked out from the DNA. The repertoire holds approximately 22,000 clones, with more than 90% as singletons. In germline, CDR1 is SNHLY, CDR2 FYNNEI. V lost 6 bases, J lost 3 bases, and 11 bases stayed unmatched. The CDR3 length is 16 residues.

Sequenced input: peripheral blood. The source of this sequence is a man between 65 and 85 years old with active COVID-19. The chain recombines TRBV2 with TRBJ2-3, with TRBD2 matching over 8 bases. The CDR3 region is CASRSRAGVGTDTQYF. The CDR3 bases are TGTGCCAGCAGGTCACGAGCGGGAGTGGGTACAGATACGCAGTATTTT.